The T cell receptor beta chain described here comes from a study of vaccination effects on CD4 cells after COVID-19. Study-wide context: The participants, recipients of two vaccine doses, got either BNT162b2 or mRNA-1273. Among convalescent patients, two provided samples 16 days and one week before vaccination.

This clone was seen once. What it binds is unknown. V lost 6 bases and J lost 8, with 8 bases in between. This CDR3 contains 12 residues. Germline CDR1 and CDR2: SGHTA and FQGNSA. Before sequencing took place, the ViraFEST assay used viral peptide pools to expand antigen-specific CD4+ T cells. At the end of nine to ten days of culture, CD4+ T cells were isolated. The person was diagnosed with PCR-confirmed SARS-CoV-2 infection between March and December 2020. General study findings and limits: Few convalescent patients, and no early post-infection timepoints, were available to the study.

The protocol was immunoSEQ multiplex PCR, while the TCRdb copy is restricted to in-frame clones and leaves out a portion. The table lists 70,000 or so clones, over 65% of them singletons. This TCR came from a human donor who had a prior SARS-CoV-2 infection. The J gene is TRBJ1-6, the V gene TRBV7-2, with D perhaps matching TRBD1 (5 bases). The sequencing here drew on CD4+ T cells from PBMCs cultured with HIV peptides, taken before COVID-19 vaccination. The sample's subset: HIV-1 Nef peptide pool negative control/reference culture. The CDR3 reads CASSWGDSPLHF. The CDR3 bases are TGTGCCAGCAGTTGGGGGGATTCACCCCTCCACTTT.